This TCR beta chain is drawn from a study of neurological immune-mediated disorders. Germline V lookup: CDR1 MNHEY, CDR2 SVGAGI. V dropped 5 bases and J dropped 6 bases, with 7 bases sitting between them. This CDR3 has 12 amino acids. The cDNA was generated through 5'RACE incorporating 10-nucleotide random UMIs. MiXCR, run by TCRdb on the 5' RACE reads, gives a single entry per CDR3 protein. This table has tens of thousands of distinct CDR3 sequences, over 3% appearing once. This clonotype was picked up many times. This TCR was recovered from a man aged 40-50 years with multiple sclerosis. The sample was PBMCs. V gene TRBV6-5 combines with J gene TRBJ2-2, with a tentative D call TRBD2 (5 bases). CDR3 coding DNA: TGTGCCAGCAGTAGCGGTGCCGGGGAGCTGTTTTTT. Translating it yields CASSSGAGELFF.